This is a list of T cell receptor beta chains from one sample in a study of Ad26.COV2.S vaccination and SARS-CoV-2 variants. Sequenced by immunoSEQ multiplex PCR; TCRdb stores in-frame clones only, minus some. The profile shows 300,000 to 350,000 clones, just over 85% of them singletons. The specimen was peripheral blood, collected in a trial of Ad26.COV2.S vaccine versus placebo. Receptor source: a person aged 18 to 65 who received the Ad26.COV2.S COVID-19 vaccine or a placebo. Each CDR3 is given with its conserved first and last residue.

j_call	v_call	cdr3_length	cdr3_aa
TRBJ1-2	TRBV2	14	CASSGQGVSYGYTF
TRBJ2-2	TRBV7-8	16	CASSLRDRGRTGELFF
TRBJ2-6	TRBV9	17	CASTVIRSGTGANVLTF
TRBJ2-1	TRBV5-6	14	CASSLARDHANEFF
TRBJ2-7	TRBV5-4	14	CASSLERGSDEQYF
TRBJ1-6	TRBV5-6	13	CASRETGFSPLHF
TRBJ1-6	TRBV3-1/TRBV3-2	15	CASSQFQGGNSPLHF
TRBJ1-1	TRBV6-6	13	CASSQQSNTEAFF
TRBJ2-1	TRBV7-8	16	CASTLGGTSRVDEQFF
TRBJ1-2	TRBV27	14	CASSSYRDNYGYTF
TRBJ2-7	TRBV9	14	CASSVVSGVGEQYF
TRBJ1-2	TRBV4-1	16	CASSRLSGRGNYGYTF
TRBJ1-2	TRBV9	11	CACTGGGGYTF
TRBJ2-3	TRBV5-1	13	CASSSQEGDTQYF
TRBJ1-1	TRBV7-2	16	CASSLAGSVGTTEAFF
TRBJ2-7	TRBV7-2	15	CASSLGGTESYEQYF
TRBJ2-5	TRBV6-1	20	CASSEKARTFWEGSRETQYF
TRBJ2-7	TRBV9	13	CASSVEAGLEQYF
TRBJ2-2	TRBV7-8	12	CASSPNTGELFF
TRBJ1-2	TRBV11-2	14	CASSLGGTGIGYTF
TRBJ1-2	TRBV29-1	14	CSVEDRRGVGGYTF
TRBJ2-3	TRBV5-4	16	CASSLAGRGGTDTQYF
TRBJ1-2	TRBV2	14	CASSEVASVYGYTF
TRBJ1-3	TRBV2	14	CASQLGVSGNTIYF
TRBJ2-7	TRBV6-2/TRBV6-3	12	CASSYARYEQYF